A single sample is the source of the 23 T cell receptor beta chains below, sequenced in a study of T cells in Graves' hyperthyroidism and ophthalmopathy. Authors of the study amplified TCR beta CDR3 regions from RNA transcripts. The HTBI set primed first-round TCR CDR3 RT-PCR. MiXCR, run by TCRdb on the multiplex PCR reads, gives a single entry per CDR3 protein. The sample gives fewer than 400,000 distinct CDR3 sequences, about 15% of which show up once; 25% to 30% is in the top ten. Sequenced sample: blood. The receptors originated from a woman younger than 35 with Graves' hyperthyroidism that later progressed to Graves' ophthalmopathy.

This clonotype was seen ten or more times. This chain joins TRBV2 and TRBJ2-3, with 15 bases matching TRBD2. In germline, CDR1 is SNHLY, CDR2 FYNNEI. V shed 6 bases and J 6 bases; nucleotides not matched to a gene: 13. The CDR3 has 18 amino acids. CDR3 amino acids: CASSDRAGLAGGPDTQYF. The CDR3 coding sequence is TGTGCCAGCAGCGACAGGGCCGGACTAGCGGGAGGGCCGGATACGCAGTATTTT.

The table lists this clonotype with many counts. The rearrangement uses TRBV3-1 and TRBJ2-5, with TRBD2 identical over 9 bases. The CDR3 covers 17 residues. V shed 0 bases and J 0 bases; nucleotides not matched to a gene: 5. Germline-derived CDR1 and CDR2 are LGHDT and YNNKEL (reference sequence). CDR3 DNA: TGTGCCAGCAGCCAAGAAAGACTAGCGGTGTACCAAGAGACCCAGTACTTC. Translated: CASSQERLAVYQETQYF.

J is TRBJ1-1 and V is TRBV24-1; 7 positions agree with TRBD1. Trimming cost V 7 bases and J 3 bases; bases outside gene matches: 7. The CDR3 loop spans 14 amino acids. Germline CDR1 reads KGHDR; CDR2 reads SFDVKD. CDR3 coding DNA: TGTGCCACCAGCACAGGGGACGATCACACTGAAGCTTTCTTT. Translation: CATSTGDDHTEAFF.

This clonotype was seen at least ten times. The chain combines TRBV4-2 with TRBJ2-7; 9 nucleotides agree with TRBD1. V dropped 1 base and J dropped 3; count of bases not matched to a gene: 1. There are 14 residues in the CDR3. The germline V gene has CDR1 LGHNA and CDR2 YNFKEQ. The CDR3 DNA reads as TGTGCCAGCAGCCAAGGACAGGGGGACTACGAGCAGTACTTC. It is translated as CASSQGQGDYEQYF.

This clonotype was seen at least ten times. For the CDR3, the DNA is TGTGCCAGCAGTGAATTCGGTAGGACCCACAATGAGCAGTTCTTC. Its translation: CASSEFGRTHNEQFF. This sequence joins TRBV2 and TRBJ2-1, with D uncertain. Trimming shortened V by 2 bases and J by 5 bases, and 13 bases separated the two germline ends. This CDR3 comprises 15 residues. Germline lookup yields CDR1 SNHLY and CDR2 FYNNEI.

This clonotype was picked up many times. J is TRBJ1-1 and V is TRBV3-1; D ambiguous. CDR3 length: 16 residues. Germline values: CDR1 LGHDT, CDR2 YNNKEL (reference sequence). The V gene lost 1 base and the J gene lost 0 bases, with 12 bases spanning the gap. The CDR3 bases are TGTGCCAGCAGCCAAGTGGTTGGCGCGGTGAACACTGAAGCTTTCTTT. Amino acids: CASSQVVGAVNTEAFF.

The chain is built from TRBV19 and TRBJ2-1, with 7 positions matching TRBD2. The CDR3 runs to 16 residues. V lost 7 bases to trimming and J lost 10 bases; unmatched junction nucleotides: 19. Germline V CDR1 and CDR2: LNHDA, SQIVND (reference sequence). CDR3 in DNA: TGTGCCAGTACCCTCGGTTGGGCTAGCGGCCTTGGCGAGCAGTTCTTC. This gives the protein CASTLGWASGLGEQFF.

The chain carries TRBV16 and TRBJ1-2, with TRBD1 matching 8 bases. Germline V CDR1 and CDR2: KGHSY, FQNENV. CDR3 length equals 14 residues. V lost 2 bases to trimming and J lost 7 bases; unmatched junction nucleotides: 6. The CDR3 sequence: CASSQATGAGGYTF. The CDR3 DNA reads as TGTGCCAGCAGCCAAGCGACAGGGGCCGGTGGCTACACCTTC.

This clonotype showed up many times. This rearrangement joins TRBV5-1 to TRBJ1-1; D remains ambiguous. CDR3 size: 13 residues. Trimming pared 1 base from V and 10 bases from J, leaving 14 bases between. The germline CDR1 and CDR2 sequences are SGHRS and YFSETQ. The CDR3 is CASSLWPGCGAFF. The CDR3, as DNA: TGCGCCAGCAGCTTGTGGCCGGGCTGTGGAGCTTTCTTT.

This chain joins TRBV6-2 or TRBV6-3 and TRBJ1-5; no firm D call. The CDR3 is 18 amino acids. Trimming cost V 2 bases and J 0 bases, with 17 bases left between them. Germline loops: CDR1 MNHEY, CDR2 SVGEGT. This chain's CDR3 is CASSYPRVSRCSNQPQHF. Written as DNA, the CDR3 is TGTGCCAGCAGTTACCCACGGGTTTCTCGGTGTAGCAATCAGCCCCAGCATTTT.

Worth noting for this clonotype: It may be a read error: a sequence one base away is much more abundant. The gene calls are TRBV20-1 and TRBJ2-7, with D perhaps matching TRBD1 or TRBD2 (5 bases each). Germline V CDR1 and CDR2: DFQATT, SNEGSKA (reference sequence). The CDR3 covers 14 residues. The CDR3 protein is CSARGREIPYEPYF. In DNA, the CDR3 is TGCAGTGCTAGGGGCAGGGAGATCCCCTACGAGCCGTACTTC.

This clonotype was seen more than once but under ten times. V usage is TRBV9 and J usage is TRBJ2-2; TRBD2 aligns across 7 bases. J lost 4 bases, V lost 0 bases, and 9 bases had no gene match. Germline assignment: CDR1 SGDLS and CDR2 YYNGEE. The CDR3 spans 17 residues. CDR3 sequence: CASSVGSGTRVTGELFF. In DNA form, the CDR3 reads TGTGCCAGCAGCGTAGGGAGCGGGACTCGAGTCACCGGGGAGCTGTTTTTT.

J is TRBJ2-7 and V is TRBV28; 10 nucleotides agree with TRBD2. Trimming took 6 bases from V and 4 from J; bases not matched to a gene: 6. The CDR3 runs 14 residues. Germline CDR1 and CDR2: MDHEN and SYDVKM. CDR3 loop: CASRGGAGGYEQYF. Here the CDR3 DNA reads TGTGCCAGCAGGGGCGGAGCGGGAGGGTACGAGCAGTACTTC.

This chain joins TRBV27 and TRBJ1-2; tentatively, D is TRBD1 (6 bases). This CDR3 contains 14 residues. V was cut by 5 bases and J by 0 bases, with 10 bases left in between. The germline CDR1 and CDR2 sequences are MNHEY and SMNVEV (reference sequence). The CDR3 loop is CASSEGGSNYGYTF. CDR3 DNA: TGTGCCAGCAGTGAAGGGGGTTCTAACTATGGCTACACCTTC.

V and J are TRBV30 and TRBJ1-1; no clear D gene. The germline V and J ends were trimmed by 2 bases and 7 bases, with 5 bases remaining between them. Germline V CDR1 and CDR2: GTSNPN, SVGIG (reference sequence). This CDR3 comprises 10 residues. The CDR3 reads CAWSRNEAFF. Written as DNA, the CDR3 is TGTGCCTGGAGTAGGAATGAAGCTTTCTTT. The whole variable domain, remainder taken from reference TRBV30 and TRBJ1-1, is SQTIHQWPATLVQPVGSPLSLECTVEGTSNPNLYWYRQAAGRGLQLLFYSVGIGQISSEVPQNLSASRPQDRQFILSSKKLLLSDSGFYLCAWSRNEAFFGQGTRLTVV.

The rearrangement joins TRBV4-2 to TRBJ2-2, with no clear D. The germline V and J ends were trimmed by 3 bases and 7 bases, with 21 bases remaining between them. Germline-derived CDR1 and CDR2 are LGHNA and YNFKEQ. The CDR3 totals 17 residues. The CDR3 sequence is CASSHPTSDPMDGELFF. In nucleotides, the CDR3 is TGTGCCAGCAGCCATCCCACCTCTGACCCGATGGACGGGGAGCTGTTTTTT.

At least ten counts were recorded for this clonotype. The chain uses TRBV28 and TRBJ2-1, with TRBD2 matching over 9 bases. CDR1 MDHEN and CDR2 SYDVKM come from the germline V gene. V shed 4 bases, J shed 5 bases, and the junction held 3 bases outside the gene matches. The CDR3 is made up of 14 amino acids. In DNA form, the CDR3 reads TGTGCCAGCAGTTCTAGCGGGATTAACAATGAGCAGTTCTTC. Amino acid sequence: CASSSSGINNEQFF.

This clonotype has ten or more counts. This rearrangement joins TRBV7-9 to TRBJ1-1; D remains unclear. V was shortened by 4 bases and J by 3 bases, with 9 bases between the two germline ends. CDR1 SEHNR and CDR2 FQNEAQ come from the germline V gene (reference sequence). The CDR3 totals 13 residues. The CDR3 region has the DNA TGTGCCAGCAGCTCGGGCTCGTACACTGAAGCTTTCTTT. It yields the protein CASSSGSYTEAFF.

The sample holds a few counts of this clonotype. The chain is built from TRBV10-3 and TRBJ2-1; TRBD2 agrees at 10 bases. This CDR3 is 15 amino acids long. Germline values: CDR1 ENHRY, CDR2 SYGVKD. Losses at the gene ends were 6 bases for V and 2 bases for J; bases not matched to a gene: 4. CDR3 DNA sequence: TGTGCCATCAGGGCCACTAGCGGGACCTACAATGAGCAGTTCTTC. Its protein is CAIRATSGTYNEQFF.

This clonotype was found a few times. The gene calls are TRBV3-1 and TRBJ1-1; D not certain. V lost 1 base and J lost 5, with 5 bases in between. CDR3 length: 12 residues. The germline V gene has CDR1 LGHDT and CDR2 YNNKEL (reference sequence). CDR3 amino acids: CASSQVRTEAFF. The CDR3 DNA is TGTGCCAGCAGCCAAGTTAGGACTGAAGCTTTCTTT.

The chain employs TRBV7-9 and TRBJ1-6; 7 nucleotides align to TRBD1. This CDR3 spans 14 amino acids. Germline-derived CDR1 and CDR2 are SEHNR and FQNEAQ (reference sequence). V was clipped by 5 bases and J by 4 bases; unmatched bases: 2. CDR3 sequence: CASSRGQYNSPLHF. The DNA of the CDR3 is TGTGCCAGCAGCCGGGGACAGTATAATTCACCCCTCCACTTT.

The chain employs TRBV3-1 and TRBJ2-7; 7 bases align to TRBD2. Losses at the gene ends were 0 bases for V and 1 base for J; bases not matched to a gene: 6. CDR3 size: 16 residues. Per germline, CDR1 LGHDT and CDR2 YNNKEL (reference sequence). CDR3 residues: CASSQDRRELSYEQYF. The DNA for the CDR3 is TGTGCCAGCAGCCAAGACCGGCGGGAGCTGTCCTACGAGCAGTACTTC.

The sample holds many counts of this clonotype. V is TRBV2 and J is TRBJ2-4; 8 nucleotides agree with TRBD2. Unmatched junction bases numbered 9, after V lost 4 bases and J lost 1 base. The CDR3 is made up of 17 amino acids. The germline gives CDR1 SNHLY, CDR2 FYNNEI. CDR3 coding DNA: TGTGCCAGCAGTGTAGAGCGGGAGTGGAATGCCAAAAACATTCAGTACTTC. Its translation: CASSVEREWNAKNIQYF. The variable domain in full, completed from reference TRBV2 and TRBJ2-4, reads EPEVTQTPSHQVTQMGQEVILRCVPISNHLYFYWYRQILGQKVEFLVSFYNNEISEKSEIFDDQFSVERPDGSNFTLKIRSTKLEDSAMYFCASSVEREWNAKNIQYFGAGTRLSVL.